One and the same sample provided the 26 T cell receptor beta chains below, sequenced in a study of T cell responses to AZD1222 COVID-19 vaccine. The repertoire was sequenced with immunoSEQ multiplex PCR; TCRdb's copy has only in-frame clones and lacks some. The profile covers some 120,000 clones, with 80% to 90% appearing a single time and 1% to 1.5% taken by the ten largest. This sample comprised peripheral blood, obtained on day 0 of AZD1222 vaccination. The receptors were sampled from an adult in good health.

The gene calls are TRBV20-1 and TRBJ1-2, with unresolved D. Trimming cost V 1 base and J 4 bases, with 4 bases left between them. Germline V gene data show CDR1 as DFQATT and CDR2 as SNEGSKA (reference sequence). The CDR3 has 11 residues. CDR3 region: CSARGAYGYTF. CDR3 coding DNA: TGCAGTGCTAGAGGAGCCTATGGCTACACCTTC.

This chain joins TRBV7-2 and TRBJ1-2, with TRBD1 matching 9 bases. Germline V gene sequence: CDR1 SGHTA, CDR2 FQGNSA. V trimming: 1 base; J trimming: 1 base; junction bases outside the gene matches: 4. The CDR3 is made up of 16 amino acids. The CDR3 sequence: CASSLGTGAFNYGYTF. The CDR3 DNA sequence: TGTGCCAGCAGCTTAGGGACAGGGGCCTTTAACTATGGCTACACCTTC.

The CDR3 loop reads CALWDRNTGELFF. The CDR3 DNA reads as TGTGCCTTATGGGATAGGAACACCGGGGAGCTGTTTTTT. The chain employs TRBV30 and TRBJ2-2; no reliable D call. Germline values: CDR1 GTSNPN, CDR2 SVGIG (reference sequence). Trimming removed 7 bases at V and 1 base at J, with 10 bases between. The CDR3 is 13 amino acids.

V gene TRBV11-2 combines with J gene TRBJ2-7; TRBD2 agrees at 8 bases. This CDR3 region has 14 residues. V shed 2 bases and J 5 bases; nucleotides not matched to a gene: 5. Germline V gene sequence: CDR1 SGHAT, CDR2 FQNNGV. In DNA, the CDR3 is TGTGCCAGCAGCTTATACGGGGGGGCAAACGAGCAGTACTTC. Protein: CASSLYGGANEQYF.

This clone is a singleton in its sample. This chain joins TRBV7-2 and TRBJ2-5; D gene uncertain. The CDR3 covers 12 residues. Between the trimmed V and J ends, which lost 4 bases and 6 bases, there was a span of 9 bases. CDR1 SGHTA and CDR2 FQGNSA come from the germline V gene. The CDR3 nucleotides read TGTGCCAGCAGCTCCGAAGTGCAGACCCAGTACTTC. Amino acid sequence: CASSSEVQTQYF. Combining the CDR3 with reference TRBV7-2 and TRBJ2-5 gives the whole variable domain GAGVSQSPSNKVTEKGKDVELRCDPISGHTALYWYRQSLGQGLEFLIYFQGNSAPDKSGLPSDRFSAERTGGSVSTLTIQRTQQEDSAVYLCASSSEVQTQYFGPGTRLLVL.

In its sample, this clone was seen a few times. The same CDR3 can be traced to other DNA sequences in this sample. The chain is built from TRBV5-1 and TRBJ2-7; 7 bases are shared with TRBD1. This CDR3 region has 11 residues. V gave up 3 bases and J gave up 7 bases; unmatched junction bases: 1. Germline V gene sequence: CDR1 SGHRS, CDR2 YFSETQ. The chain's CDR3 is CASSSGQEQYF. The CDR3 DNA reads as TGCGCCAGCAGCTCGGGACAGGAGCAGTACTTC.

The chain is built from TRBV3-1 (or the pseudogene TRBV3-2) and TRBJ2-3, with unresolved D. Trimming left V 4 bases short and J 6 bases short, with 11 bases between. Germline V gene sequence: CDR1 LGHDT, CDR2 YNNKEL (reference sequence). The CDR3 contains 13 residues. CDR3 coding DNA: TGTGCCAGCAGCCCCGGTGTAGGGGATACGCAGTATTTT. Translated, it gives CASSPGVGDTQYF.

The chain is built from TRBV5-8 and TRBJ2-7, with 7 positions matching TRBD1. Germline CDR1 reads SGHTS; CDR2 reads YDEGEE. The trim removed 4 bases at V and 5 bases at J, leaving 9 bases unmatched. CDR3 size: 14 residues. CDR3 region: CASSPKLQGNEQYF. Here the CDR3 DNA reads TGTGCCAGCAGCCCAAAACTACAGGGGAACGAGCAGTACTTC.

The V and J genes are TRBV27 and TRBJ2-1, with D tentatively TRBD1 (5 bases). Per germline, CDR1 MNHEY and CDR2 SMNVEV (reference sequence). The CDR3 runs to 14 residues. V gave up 2 bases and J gave up 3 bases, with 8 bases separating them. This CDR3 is CASSLGAGYNEQFF. In nucleotides, the CDR3 is TGTGCCAGCAGTTTAGGGGCCGGCTACAATGAGCAGTTCTTC.

This sequence joins TRBV27 and TRBJ2-3, with 8 bases fitting TRBD1. Trimming cost V 4 bases and J 1 base; bases outside gene matches: 13. There are 18 residues in the CDR3. Germline CDR1 is MNHEY and CDR2 is SMNVEV (reference sequence). CDR3 amino acids: CASSSPRGLFEGTDTQYF. The CDR3 nucleotides are TGTGCCAGCAGTTCGCCCAGGGGGCTATTTGAGGGCACAGATACGCAGTATTTT.

The chain uses TRBV6-6 and TRBJ1-6, with TRBD1 matching over 9 bases. Trimming cost V 5 bases and J 0 bases; bases outside gene matches: 5. The CDR3 is made up of 17 amino acids. CDR1 MNHNY and CDR2 SVGAGI come from the germline V gene (reference sequence). The CDR3 loop reads CASSPGQGSSYNSPLHF. CDR3 nucleotide sequence: TGTGCCAGCAGTCCTGGACAGGGGAGCTCCTATAATTCACCCCTCCACTTT.

This chain links TRBV4-1 with TRBJ2-3; D is unclear. The CDR3 covers 12 residues. Germline V lookup: CDR1 MGHRA, CDR2 YSYEKL. V was pared by 1 base and J by 5 bases, with 4 bases between. The CDR3 loop is CASSQVVDTQYF. Here the CDR3 DNA reads TGCGCCAGCAGCCAAGTAGTAGATACGCAGTATTTT.

A single count supports this clone. This sequence joins TRBV18 and TRBJ2-7; D gene ambiguous. Germline CDR1 is KGHSH and CDR2 is LQKENI. Deletions cut 4 bases from V and 2 bases from J, with 9 bases between. This CDR3 spans 13 amino acids. The CDR3 nucleotides read TGTGCCAGCTCACAGAGCCGTACCTACGAGCAGTACTTC. It encodes CASSQSRTYEQYF.

The chain is built from TRBV6-5 and TRBJ1-2, with D possibly TRBD1 on 5 matching bases. In germline, CDR1 is MNHEY, CDR2 SVGAGI. The CDR3 sequence is 14 residues long. V was cut by 2 bases and J by 4 bases, with 11 bases left in between. This CDR3 reads CASSYGGSSYGYTF. CDR3 coding DNA: TGTGCCAGCAGTTACGGGGGGAGCTCCTATGGCTACACCTTC.

The rearrangement uses TRBV20-1 and TRBJ2-6; 7 nucleotides line up with TRBD1. Per the germline V gene, CDR1 is DFQATT and CDR2 is SNEGSKA (reference sequence). The CDR3 length is 15 residues. J gave up 2 bases and V 3 bases, and 4 bases lay outside the gene matches. The CDR3 DNA reads TGCAGTGCTAGTAGAGGGGGCCCTGGGGCCAACGTCCTGACTTTC. It translates to CSASRGGPGANVLTF.

The chain combines TRBV6-1 with TRBJ1-2; D gene uncertain. The CDR3 consists of 16 residues. Germline values: CDR1 MNHNS, CDR2 SASEGT. The V gene lost 2 bases and the J gene lost 7 bases, with 20 bases spanning the gap. CDR3 DNA: TGTGCCAGCAGTGAACCCCTTATGAGGGCGGGAAGTGGCTACACCTTC. Translated, it gives CASSEPLMRAGSGYTF.

On this clone: This same CDR3 is encoded by further DNA sequences in the sample. The rearrangement links TRBV11-2 to TRBJ2-3; D may be TRBD1 or TRBD2 (6 bases each). Trimming stripped 3 bases from V and 3 bases from J, with 10 bases between. The germline gives CDR1 SGHAT, CDR2 FQNNGV. There are 14 residues in the CDR3. CDR3 residues: CASSLGGGTDTQYF. The CDR3, as DNA: TGTGCCAGCAGCTTGGGGGGCGGGACAGATACGCAGTATTTT.

V is TRBV10-1 and J is TRBJ1-2; no clear D. Germline CDR1 reads WNHNN; CDR2 reads SYGVQD (reference sequence). CDR3 length: 13 amino acids. Trimming removed 4 bases at V and 2 bases at J, with 8 bases between. This chain's CDR3 is CASSAGLNYGYTF. CDR3 nucleotide sequence: TGCGCCAGCAGTGCTGGACTAAACTATGGCTACACCTTC.

This chain uses TRBV10-3 with TRBJ2-7; D call uncertain. Germline V gene data show CDR1 as ENHRY and CDR2 as SYGVKD. The CDR3 is 12 amino acids. Trimming took off 8 bases at V and 1 base at J, with 9 bases between the two ends. CDR3 DNA sequence: TGTGCCATCGGGGATCGGTCCTACGAGCAGTACTTC. Translated: CAIGDRSYEQYF.

This chain links TRBV6-4 with TRBJ1-1, with TRBD1 identical over 7 bases. The CDR3 runs to 13 residues. J gave up 0 bases and V 10 bases, and 5 bases lay outside the gene matches. Germline V gene data show CDR1 as MRHNA and CDR2 as SNTAGT. DNA of the CDR3: TGTGCCAAACTGGACAGGCTGAACACTGAAGCTTTCTTT. Residues: CAKLDRLNTEAFF.

The chain has TRBV5-4 and TRBJ1-2, with 8 bases fitting TRBD1. The germline V gene encodes CDR1 SGHNT and CDR2 YYREEE (reference sequence). The V segment lost 0 bases and the J segment 4 bases; nucleotides outside the gene matches: 5. This CDR3 region has 15 residues. The CDR3 loop is CASSLGRQGFYGYTF. CDR3 sequence (DNA): TGTGCCAGCAGCTTGGGGCGACAGGGGTTCTATGGCTACACCTTC.

The rearrangement uses TRBV5-6 and TRBJ2-3, with a tentative D call TRBD1 (6 bases). This CDR3 spans 14 amino acids. Germline CDR1 is SGHDT and CDR2 is YYEEEE. V lost 4 bases, J lost 1 base, and 10 bases lay in between. The CDR3 region is CASSHTGRTDTQYF. As DNA, the CDR3 is TGTGCCAGCAGCCATACAGGGCGCACAGATACGCAGTATTTT.

The chain links TRBV12-3 or TRBV12-4 to TRBJ1-5; D not certain. The CDR3 consists of 13 residues. Trimming took 4 bases from V and 3 from J, leaving 7 bases between them. The CDR3 DNA reads as TGTGCCAGCAGTTGGGAGTCCAATCAGCCCCAGCATTTT. It is translated as CASSWESNQPQHF.

The V and J genes are TRBV2 and TRBJ1-5; D call uncertain. This CDR3 comprises 15 residues. Trimming shortened V by 5 bases and J by 3 bases, and 14 bases separated the two germline ends. CDR1 and CDR2 from the germline V gene are SNHLY and FYNNEI. The CDR3 spells CASSTGSGNNQPQHF. The CDR3 nucleotides are TGTGCCAGCAGTACCGGGTCAGGCAACAATCAGCCCCAGCATTTT.

The chain employs TRBV4-3 and TRBJ1-1; D unclear. CDR1 LGHNA and CDR2 YSLEER come from the germline V gene. CDR3 size: 16 residues. Trimming took 1 base from V and 1 from J, leaving 13 bases between them. The CDR3 DNA reads TGCGCCAGCAGCCAAGTTTCAGCATCCTCGAACACTGAAGCTTTCTTT. It codes for CASSQVSASSNTEAFF.

The chain joins TRBV6-2 or TRBV6-3 to TRBJ1-5, with a weak D call TRBD1 (5 bases). Deletions cut 6 bases from V and 4 bases from J, with 16 bases between. Germline CDR1 reads MNHEY; CDR2 reads SVGEGT. This CDR3 is built from 15 residues. CDR3: CASSRPGRMNQPQHF. The CDR3 DNA is TGTGCCAGCAGCCGCCCGGGACGGATGAATCAGCCCCAGCATTTT.